This TCR beta chain was retrieved from a study of OX40 agonist ivuxolimab in advanced cancers. Study-wide background: Patients were given ivuxolimab, an antibody that agonizes OX40 (CD134).

Germline values: CDR1 SGHRS, CDR2 YFSETQ. Between the trimmed V and J ends, which lost 0 bases and 4 bases, there was a span of 7 bases. The CDR3 has 13 amino acids. This clone has at least ten counts. Antigen: not known. The data were produced by immunoSEQ multiplex PCR, yet TCRdb's version contains in-frame clones alone and is incomplete. The sample gives about 63,000 clones, 77% of which show up once; around 1.7% is in the top ten. General study points: The average count of expanded clones was higher among CD8+ T cells than among CD4+.

The sequences come from CD4+ or CD8+ T cells sorted from blood, collected in a trial of the OX40 agonist ivuxolimab. The chain joins TRBV5-1 to TRBJ1-1; D unclear. This receptor was obtained from an adult with an advanced solid tumor such as melanoma, head and neck, liver or kidney cancer. CDR3 in amino acids: CASSLAAVTEAFF. The CDR3 DNA follows: TGCGCCAGCAGCTTGGCTGCGGTCACTGAAGCTTTCTTT. The full variable domain, rest sourced from reference TRBV5-1 and TRBJ1-1, is KAGVTQTPRYLIKTRGQQVTLSCSPISGHRSVSWYQQTPGQGLQFLFEYFSETQRNKGNFPGRFSGRQFSNSRSEMNVSTLELGDSALYLCASSLAAVTEAFFGQGTRLTVV.